The next 9 T cell receptor beta chains were all read from a single sample in a study of Graves' ophthalmopathy and Graves' hyperthyroidism. From RNA, the CDR3 regions of TCR beta chains were amplified and sequenced. HTBI-primed RT-PCR formed the first round, and a multiplex PCR formed the second. TCRdb analysed the multiplex PCR reads with MiXCR anew, one entry per CDR3 protein. This repertoire shows 660,000 or so distinct CDR3 sequences, 35% to 45% found once; its top ten account for over 2.5%. The sample consisted of peripheral blood. These TCRs come from an adult man with Graves' ophthalmopathy.

This clonotype showed up just a few times. Mismatch with germline at one junction end may stem from a read error. CDR3 in DNA: TGTGCCAGCAGTGAAGGGACCGGGACAGGGGTAGAGACCCAGTACTTC. It codes for CASSEGTGTGVETQYF. The chain couples TRBV10-3 to TRBJ2-5; 10 positions agree with TRBD1. This CDR3 region has 16 residues. Germline V gives CDR1 ENHRY, CDR2 SYGVKD.

A remark on this clonotype: This clone may be a read error of a much larger clone one base away. The CDR3, as DNA: TGCAGCGTAACAGGGGGCCAGACCTACGGGCAGTACTTC. This codes for CSVTGGQTYGQYF. The chain combines TRBV29-1 with TRBJ2-7; 9 nucleotides match TRBD1. The CDR3 covers 13 residues. Germline V gene data show CDR1 as SQVTM and CDR2 as ANQGSEA.

About this clonotype: A much more abundant neighbour one base away suggests this may be a read error. The chain links TRBV4-3 to TRBJ2-7; D is undetermined. CDR3 size: 14 residues. From germline, CDR1 is LGHNA and CDR2 YSLEER. CDR3 bases: TGCGCCAGCAGCCAAGTCGTGGGCTCCGACGAGCAGTACTTC. Protein: CASSQVVGSDEQYF.

This clonotype was detected many times. This chain joins TRBV9 and TRBJ2-7; 9 nucleotides match TRBD1. Trimming took 0 bases from V and 5 from J; bases not matched to a gene: 3. The germline CDR1 and CDR2 sequences are SGDLS and YYNGEE. The CDR3 runs 14 residues. DNA for the CDR3: TGTGCCAGCAGCGTAGGGTGGACAGGGGACGAGCAGTACTTC. Translation: CASSVGWTGDEQYF. The whole variable domain, filled in from reference TRBV9 and TRBJ2-7, reads DSGVTQTPKHLITATGQRVTLRCSPRSGDLSVYWYQQSLDQGLQFLIQYYNGEERAKGNILERFSAQQFPDLHSELNLSSLELGDSALYFCASSVGWTGDEQYFGPGTRLTVT.

Concerning this clonotype itself: As the CDR3 is not closed by the conserved phenylalanine or tryptophan, this likely results from a read error. The chain couples TRBV5-1 to TRBJ2-7; D gene uncertain. Per germline, CDR1 SGHRS and CDR2 YFSETQ. This CDR3 is built from 13 residues. Trimming removed 0 bases at V and 4 bases at J, with 8 bases between. The CDR3: CASSLEARYEQYL. The CDR3 DNA sequence: TGCGCCAGCAGCTTGGAAGCAAGATACGAGCAGTACCTC.

The rearrangement links TRBV25-1 to TRBJ1-6; D is unresolved. This CDR3 has 10 amino acids. The germline CDR1 and CDR2 sequences are MGHDK and SYGVNS. Trimming took 7 bases from V and 9 from J, leaving 4 bases between them. CDR3: CASTGSPLHF. For the CDR3, the DNA is TGTGCCAGCACCGGTTCACCCCTCCACTTT.

The sample holds a few counts of this clonotype. V usage is TRBV7-2 and J usage is TRBJ2-7, with TRBD2 identical over 11 bases. In germline, CDR1 is SGHTA, CDR2 FQGNSA. The CDR3 consists of 14 residues. The trim removed 4 bases at V and 4 bases at J, leaving 3 bases unmatched. CDR3 region: CASSSSGRPYEQYF. The CDR3 bases are TGTGCCAGCAGCTCTAGCGGGAGGCCGTACGAGCAGTACTTC. Drawing the rest from reference TRBV7-2 and TRBJ2-7, the complete variable domain is GAGVSQSPSNKVTEKGKDVELRCDPISGHTALYWYRQSLGQGLEFLIYFQGNSAPDKSGLPSDRFSAERTGGSVSTLTIQRTQQEDSAVYLCASSSSGRPYEQYFGPGTRLTVT.

This clonotype was seen many times. The gene calls are TRBV7-9 and TRBJ1-2; the D gene is possibly TRBD1 (6 bases). CDR1 and CDR2 from the germline V gene are SEHNR and FQNEAQ (reference sequence). This CDR3 comprises 11 residues. Trimming pared 8 bases from V and 7 bases from J, leaving 11 bases between. CDR3: CASRRGRGYTF. Here the CDR3 DNA reads TGTGCCAGCCGCAGGGGCCGTGGCTACACCTTC.

Of note for this clonotype: Mismatch with germline at one junction end may stem from a read error. V usage is TRBV11-2 and J usage is TRBJ1-4, with 9 bases matching TRBD1. There are 15 residues in the CDR3. CDR1 and CDR2 (germline): SGHAT, FQNNGV. The CDR3 DNA sequence: TGTGCCAGTCGGACAGGGGCGACTTTTAATGAAAAACTGCTTTTT. Its protein is CASRTGATFNEKLLF.